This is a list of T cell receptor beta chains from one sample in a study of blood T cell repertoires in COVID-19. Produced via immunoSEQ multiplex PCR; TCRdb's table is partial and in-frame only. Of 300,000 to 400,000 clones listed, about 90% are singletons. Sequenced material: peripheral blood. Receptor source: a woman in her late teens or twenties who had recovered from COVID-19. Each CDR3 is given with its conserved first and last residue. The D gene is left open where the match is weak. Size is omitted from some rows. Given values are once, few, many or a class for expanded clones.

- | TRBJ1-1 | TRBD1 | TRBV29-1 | CSVKQGVGTEAFF | TGCAGCGTTAAACAGGGGGTAGGGACTGAAGCTTTCTTT
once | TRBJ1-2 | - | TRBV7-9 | CASRRRISGGGYTF | TGTGCCAGCAGACGGAGGATCAGCGGGGGTGGCTACACCTTC
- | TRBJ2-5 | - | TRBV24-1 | CATSDSLVETQYF | TGTGCCACCAGTGATTCATTAGTTGAGACCCAGTACTTC
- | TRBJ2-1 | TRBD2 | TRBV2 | CASRDSRAGVDNEQFF | TGTGCCAGCAGGGATTCGAGAGCGGGAGTCGACAATGAGCAGTTCTTC
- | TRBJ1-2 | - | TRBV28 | CASGQGQFYGYTF | TGTGCCAGCGGCCAAGGACAGTTCTATGGCTACACCTTC
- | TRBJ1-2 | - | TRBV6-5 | CASRWDSGANGYTF | TGTGCCAGCAGGTGGGACTCCGGGGCCAATGGCTACACCTTC
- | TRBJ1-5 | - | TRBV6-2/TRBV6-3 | CASSYYRGENQPQHF | TGTGCCAGCAGTTACTATAGGGGCGAGAATCAGCCCCAGCATTTT
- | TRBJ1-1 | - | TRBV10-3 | CAISEPRSRGGRTEAFF | TGTGCCATCAGTGAGCCTAGGAGTAGAGGGGGACGCACTGAAGCTTTCTTT
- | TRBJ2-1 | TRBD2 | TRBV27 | CASSLSGTSGVYNEQFF | TGTGCCAGCAGTTTATCGGGGACTAGCGGAGTCTACAATGAGCAGTTCTTC
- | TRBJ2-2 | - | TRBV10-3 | CATTLGLGGELFF | TGTGCCACGACGTTGGGGCTCGGCGGGGAGCTGTTTTTT
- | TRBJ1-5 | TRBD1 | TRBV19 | CASKPRTGSNQPQHF | TGTGCCAGTAAACCCAGGACAGGGAGCAATCAGCCCCAGCATTTT
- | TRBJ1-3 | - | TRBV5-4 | CASSLDDRSSGNTIYF | TGTGCCAGCAGCTTAGACGACAGATCCTCTGGAAACACCATATATTTT
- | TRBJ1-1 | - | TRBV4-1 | CASSQASRRGNTEAFF | TGCGCCAGCAGCCAAGCGAGTCGGAGAGGGAACACTGAAGCTTTCTTT
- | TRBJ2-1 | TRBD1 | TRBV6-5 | CASRGTVDEQFF | TGTGCCAGCAGGGGGACAGTCGATGAGCAGTTCTTC
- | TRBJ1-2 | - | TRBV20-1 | CALAGIYGYTF | TGCGCGCTGGCAGGGATCTATGGCTACACCTTC
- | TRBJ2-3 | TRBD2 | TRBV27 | CASSEPSGSTDTQYF | TGTGCCAGCAGTGAGCCTAGCGGGAGTACTGATACGCAGTATTTT
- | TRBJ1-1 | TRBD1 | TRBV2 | CASSTGTGGQYQKQMNTEAFF | TGTGCCAGCAGTACCGGGACAGGGGGCCAATATCAAAAGCAAATGAACACTGAAGCTTTCTTT
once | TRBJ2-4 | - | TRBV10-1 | CASSDGVIGGPLAKNIQYF | TGCGCCAGCAGTGATGGAGTTATCGGAGGACCCTTAGCCAAAAACATTCAGTACTTC
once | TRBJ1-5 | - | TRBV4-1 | CASSHTSGGNNQPQHF | TGCGCCAGCAGCCACACCTCGGGGGGCAACAATCAGCCCCAGCATTTT
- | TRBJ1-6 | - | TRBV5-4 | CASSPGVYNSPLHF | TGTGCCAGCAGCCCCGGGGTTTATAATTCACCCCTCCACTTT
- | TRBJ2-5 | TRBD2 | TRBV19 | CASSMGSSGQGEAQYF | TGTGCCAGTAGTATGGGTTCTAGCGGTCAAGGGGAGGCCCAGTACTTC
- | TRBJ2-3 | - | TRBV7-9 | CASSLVQGRTDTQYF | TGTGCCAGCAGCTTAGTCCAGGGCCGCACAGATACGCAGTATTTT
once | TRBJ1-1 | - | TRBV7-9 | CASSLRPNTEAFF | TGTGCCAGCAGCTTGCGGCCGAACACTGAAGCTTTCTTT
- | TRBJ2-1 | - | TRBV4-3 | CASSKNPRGAYNEQFF | TGCGCCAGCAGCAAGAATCCCAGGGGGGCCTACAATGAGCAGTTCTTC
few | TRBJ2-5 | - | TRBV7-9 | CASSLSGHTETQYF | TGTGCCAGCAGCTTATCCGGACATACGGAGACCCAGTACTTC
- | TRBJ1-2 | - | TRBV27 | CASSPTRAGRGVYGYTF | TGTGCCAGCAGTCCAACCCGGGCAGGGAGGGGAGTTTATGGCTACACCTTC
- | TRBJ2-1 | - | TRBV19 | CASSIGWESYNEQFF | TGTGCCAGTAGTATAGGGTGGGAGTCCTACAATGAGCAGTTCTTC
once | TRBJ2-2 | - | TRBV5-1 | CASSLARQGNTGELFF | TGCGCCAGCAGCTTGGCGCGGCAGGGGAACACCGGGGAGCTGTTTTTT
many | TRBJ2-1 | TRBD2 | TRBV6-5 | CASSLVAGSYNEQFF | TGTGCCAGCAGTCTTGTAGCGGGTAGCTACAATGAGCAGTTCTTC
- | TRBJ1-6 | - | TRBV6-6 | CASSTPGTRLGALHF | TGTGCCAGCAGTACCCCCGGGACACGCCTGGGGGCCCTCCACTTT
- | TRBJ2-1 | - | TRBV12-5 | CASGLNDRAYNEQFF | TGTGCTAGTGGTTTGAATGATCGGGCCTACAATGAGCAGTTCTTC
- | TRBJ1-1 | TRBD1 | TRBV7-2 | CASSLPGTGGREAFF | TGTGCCAGCAGCTTGCCCGGGACAGGGGGCCGCGAAGCTTTCTTT
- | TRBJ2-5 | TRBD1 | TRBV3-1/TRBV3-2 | CASSQRTGEETQYF | TGTGCCAGCAGCCAAAGGACAGGTGAAGAGACCCAGTACTTC
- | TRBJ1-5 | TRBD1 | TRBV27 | CASRPRTGGGNYSNQPQHF | TGTGCCAGCAGACCGAGGACAGGGGGTGGAAATTATAGCAATCAGCCCCAGCATTTT
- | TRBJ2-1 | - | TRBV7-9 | CASNGDFEQFF | TGTGCCAGTAACGGGGACTTCGAGCAGTTCTTC
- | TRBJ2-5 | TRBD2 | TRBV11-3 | CASSLGGLEVGQETQYF | TGTGCCAGCAGCTTAGGGGGACTAGAAGTGGGACAAGAGACCCAGTACTTC
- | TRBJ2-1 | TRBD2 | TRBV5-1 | CASSWGLNPGYNEQFF | TGCGCCAGCAGCTGGGGACTAAATCCGGGCTACAATGAGCAGTTCTTC
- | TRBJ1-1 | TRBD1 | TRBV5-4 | CASTLGGQGIGAFF | TGTGCCAGCACCCTGGGGGGACAGGGGATAGGAGCTTTCTTT
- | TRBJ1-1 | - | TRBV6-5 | CASSSHGGGTEAFF | TGTGCCAGCAGTTCTCACGGGGGGGGGACTGAAGCTTTCTTT
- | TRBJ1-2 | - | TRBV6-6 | CASSQGGVYGYTF | TGTGCCAGCAGTCAGGGAGGGGTCTATGGCTACACCTTC
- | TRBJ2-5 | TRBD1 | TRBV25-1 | CASSESDRVETQYF | TGTGCCAGCAGTGAATCGGACAGGGTGGAGACCCAGTACTTC
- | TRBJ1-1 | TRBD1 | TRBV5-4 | CASSQRTGEAFF | TGTGCCAGCAGCCAGCGGACAGGTGAAGCTTTCTTT